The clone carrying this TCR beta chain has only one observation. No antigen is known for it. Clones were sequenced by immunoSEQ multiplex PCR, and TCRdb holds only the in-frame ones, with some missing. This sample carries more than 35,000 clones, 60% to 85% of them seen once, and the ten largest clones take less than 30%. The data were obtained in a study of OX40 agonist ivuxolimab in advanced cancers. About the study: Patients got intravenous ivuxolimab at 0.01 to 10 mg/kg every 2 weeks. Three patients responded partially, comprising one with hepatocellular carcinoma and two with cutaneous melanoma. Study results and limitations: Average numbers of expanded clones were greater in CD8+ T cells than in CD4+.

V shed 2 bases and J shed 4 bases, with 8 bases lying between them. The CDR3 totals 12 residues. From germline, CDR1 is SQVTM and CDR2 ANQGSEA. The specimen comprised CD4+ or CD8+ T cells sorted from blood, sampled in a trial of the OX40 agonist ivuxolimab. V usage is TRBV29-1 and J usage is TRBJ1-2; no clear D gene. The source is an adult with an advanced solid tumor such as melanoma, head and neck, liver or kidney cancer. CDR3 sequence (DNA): TGCAGCGTTGAACTAGGGTCCTATGGCTACACCTTC. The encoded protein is CSVELGSYGYTF.